This paragraph reports one TCR beta chain. Which antigen it targets is not known. No base quality values were provided; no much bigger clone lies one nucleotide off. Taken from cysteine to phenylalanine, the CDR3 has 15 residues. Only the CDR3 part of the read is kept: 45 bases, read in frame from the first base. The germline V gene specifies SGHTA as CDR1 and FQGTGA as CDR2. The junction shows trimming of 5 bases on V and 2 bases on J, and the gene matches do not reach 5 bases of it. This sample is part of a study of blood T cell repertoires in COVID-19 (dated by TCRdb to about 2020). Regarding the study in general: Samples from collaborators originated in the United States, Italy and Spain and spanned both the acute and convalescent phases of COVID-19. The prospective study material was composed of cDNA or gDNA derived from T cells, B-cell-depleted T cells, or PBMCs. Subjects who had been exposed to COVID-19, were actively infected with it, or had recovered from it provided the deeply sampled blood TCRbeta repertoires that made up the dataset. A freely available public database, intended as a resource for researchers studying the immune response to SARS-CoV-2, is where the repertoires were released. The samples were drawn from the first 160 participants of the ongoing ImmuneRACE study and from roughly 1,300 subjects provided by 6 global collaborators. Nearly every sample came with metadata listing a de-identified subject ID, COVID-19 status, age in years and sex. Where available, HLA class I and class II types were taken from metadata supplied by the sample provider and were not determined by assay-based typing. Findings and caveats that apply to the study as a whole: How much clinical and demographic metadata was included differed by source and by participant, and the metadata was provided uncurated.

The collaborating institutions used their own protocols to collect whole blood in K2EDTA tubes. For TCRbeta analysis, collaborators shipped samples in one of three forms: frozen whole blood, isolated PBMCs, or DNA extracted from either of those sample types. TCRbeta CDR3 regions were amplified from genomic DNA using the immunoSEQ Assay, a bias-controlled multiplex PCR. The authors' pipeline ran thus. Within the assay, amplification of reference gene primers was used to estimate how many nucleated cells each sample contained. Sequence reads were collapsed and filtered to measure the absolute abundance of every unique TCRbeta CDR3 rearrangement. Productive Simpson clonality was computed per sample as the square root of Simpson's diversity index over productive rearrangements. TCRdb took this table from immuneACCESS and kept in-frame rearrangements with V and J called. Such tables lack part of the clones; where checked against another copy, unresolved V genes explain under half of the gap, and the rest is unexplained. V, J and clone size derive from that table, while D and trimming were established from the DNA sequence. Here the sample has some 200,000 clones; 75% to 90% occur a single time. The ten biggest clones cover around 6.3% of the sample.

Input material: peripheral blood. This TCR came from a woman aged 40 to 55 with acute or convalescent COVID-19. The rearrangement combines TRBV7-3 with TRBJ2-5; 10 nucleotides in the junction match TRBD2. Here the CDR3 is given as CASSRAGGSQETQYF. The sequence in DNA is TGTGCCAGCAGCCGAGCGGGGGGGTCTCAAGAGACCCAGTACTTC.